The rows below give T cell receptor beta chains drawn from one sample of a study of OX40 agonist ivuxolimab in advanced cancers. Only in-frame clones appear in the TCRdb table, and some are missing; sequencing was by immunoSEQ multiplex PCR. The sample has about 93,000 clones; around 90% are singletons. The sequences come from CD4+ or CD8+ T cells sorted from blood, collected in a trial of the OX40 agonist ivuxolimab. The receptor set was obtained from an adult with an advanced solid tumor such as melanoma, head and neck, liver or kidney cancer. The CDR3 runs from the conserved cysteine through the conserved F or W. The D gene is left open where the match is weak. Clone size is shown for a subset of rows, as once, few, many or a class of expanded clone.

j_call	d_call	clone_size	v_call	cdr3_aa	cdr3_nt
TRBJ2-7	TRBD1	-	TRBV29-1	CSVGQGIHEQYF	TGCAGCGTTGGACAGGGGATCCACGAGCAGTACTTC
TRBJ2-3	TRBD1	-	TRBV6-5	CASSRDRITDTQYF	TGTGCCAGCAGCCGGGACAGGATCACAGATACGCAGTATTTT
TRBJ1-2	-	few	TRBV2	CASSVGFGGYTF	TGTGCCAGCAGTGTGGGTTTCGGAGGCTACACCTTC
TRBJ2-4	-	-	TRBV10-3	CAISEAKPTIQYF	TGTGCCATCAGTGAAGCCAAGCCTACCATTCAGTACTTC
TRBJ2-5	TRBD2	-	TRBV5-1	CASSTGGGRETQYF	TGCGCCAGCAGCACGGGAGGGGGTCGGGAGACCCAGTACTTC
TRBJ2-3	TRBD2	-	TRBV7-6	CASSLWAGAGTDTQYF	TGTGCCAGCAGCTTATGGGCGGGAGCGGGCACAGATACGCAGTATTTT
TRBJ2-1	TRBD2	-	TRBV10-2	CASWAGTSGYNEQFF	TGCGCCAGCTGGGCCGGGACTAGCGGCTACAATGAGCAGTTCTTC
TRBJ2-1	-	-	TRBV5-1	CASSLVEHNEQFF	TGCGCCAGCAGCTTGGTCGAACACAATGAGCAGTTCTTC
TRBJ2-5	-	-	TRBV6-6	CASTSWGQETQYF	TGTGCCAGCACTTCCTGGGGGCAAGAGACCCAGTACTTC
TRBJ1-4	TRBD1	-	TRBV29-1	CSVEAPGGREKLFF	TGCAGCGTTGAAGCCCCAGGGGGCCGGGAAAAACTGTTTTTT
TRBJ2-3	-	-	TRBV5-4	CASSPARQTRTDTQYF	TGTGCCAGCAGCCCCGCACGACAGACCCGCACAGATACGCAGTATTTT
TRBJ2-1	TRBD2	-	TRBV7-8	CASGTSGGPSSYNEQFF	TGTGCCAGCGGGACTAGCGGGGGGCCGAGCTCCTACAATGAGCAGTTCTTC
TRBJ2-7	TRBD2	-	TRBV5-1	CASSLETRGLAGVYEQYF	TGCGCCAGCAGCCTGGAGACCCGGGGACTAGCGGGGGTTTACGAGCAGTACTTC
TRBJ2-7	TRBD2	once	TRBV15	CATSRDRLAGVEQYF	TGTGCCACCAGCAGAGATCGCCTAGCGGGAGTCGAGCAGTACTTC
TRBJ1-3	-	-	TRBV30	CAWSRTGIGNTIYF	TGTGCCTGGAGCCGAACAGGGATAGGAAACACCATATATTTT
TRBJ2-7	-	-	TRBV21-1	CASTPNRGAYPYEQYF	TGTGCCAGCACCCCAAACCGCGGAGCCTACCCCTACGAGCAGTACTTC
TRBJ2-7	-	-	TRBV6-1	CASRGTGIREQYF	TGTGCCAGCAGAGGCACAGGGATCCGGGAGCAGTACTTC
TRBJ1-6	TRBD1	-	TRBV7-2	CASSYRGQGGTSPLHF	TGTGCCAGCAGCTACCGAGGACAGGGGGGCACCTCACCCCTCCACTTT
TRBJ1-5	TRBD1	once	TRBV19	CASQGQGPSPQHF	TGTGCCAGCCAGGGACAGGGTCCCTCCCCCCAGCATTTT
TRBJ2-7	-	few	TRBV29-1	CSVEGPGAYEQYF	TGCAGCGTTGAAGGGCCCGGAGCCTACGAGCAGTACTTC
TRBJ2-1	-	-	TRBV7-9	CASSLQPGNNEQFF	TGTGCCAGCAGCCTGCAACCGGGCAACAATGAGCAGTTCTTC
TRBJ1-2	TRBD1	-	TRBV6-5	CASSWDRDYGYTF	TGTGCCAGCAGTTGGGACAGGGACTATGGCTACACCTTC
TRBJ1-6	-	-	TRBV2	CASTAGLSYNSPLHF	TGTGCCAGCACGGCAGGCCTCTCCTATAATTCACCCCTCCACTTT
TRBJ1-2	-	-	TRBV5-1	CASSLDIANYGYTF	TGCGCCAGCAGCTTAGACATTGCTAACTATGGCTACACCTTC
TRBJ2-5	-	once	TRBV2	CASCRQETQYF	TGTGCCAGCTGCAGACAAGAGACCCAGTACTTC
TRBJ2-7	TRBD2	-	TRBV7-2	CASSPRTSGTYEQYF	TGTGCCAGCAGCCCCCGGACTAGCGGGACCTACGAGCAGTACTTC
TRBJ1-3	TRBD1	-	TRBV6-7	CASSYPKTGTVSSGNTIYF	TGTGCCAGCAGTTACCCGAAAACCGGGACAGTCAGCTCTGGAAACACCATATATTTT
TRBJ1-5	-	-	TRBV19	CASSSRRTFQPQHF	TGTGCCAGTAGTTCGCGACGGACTTTTCAGCCCCAGCATTTT
TRBJ2-7	-	-	TRBV27	CASSSPPWNEQYF	TGTGCCAGCAGTTCCCCGCCGTGGAACGAGCAGTACTTC
TRBJ2-2	-	-	TRBV6-6	CASSSLGTENTGELFF	TGTGCCAGCAGTTCCCTCGGGACGGAGAACACCGGGGAGCTGTTTTTT
TRBJ2-3	-	-	TRBV7-7	CASSSEQGLGNTQYF	TGTGCTAGCAGCTCCGAACAAGGGCTGGGAAATACGCAGTATTTT
TRBJ1-5	-	-	TRBV30	CAWSLAGNQPQHF	TGTGCCTGGTCCTTGGCTGGCAATCAGCCCCAGCATTTT
TRBJ1-5	-	-	TRBV18	CASSFSGSSNQPQHF	TGTGCCAGCTCCTTTTCGGGTTCTAGCAATCAGCCCCAGCATTTT
TRBJ1-2	TRBD1	-	TRBV5-1	CASSLLQGARYGYTF	TGCGCCAGCAGCTTGCTCCAGGGGGCACGCTATGGCTACACCTTC
TRBJ2-3	-	-	TRBV6-5	CASSYSDGSTDTQYF	TGTGCCAGCAGTTACTCGGACGGTAGCACAGATACGCAGTATTTT
TRBJ1-5	TRBD1	-	TRBV7-4	CASSLKCGQVDSNQPQHF	TGTGCCAGCAGCTTAAAATGCGGACAGGTAGATAGCAATCAGCCCCAGCATTTT
TRBJ1-3	-	-	TRBV11-2	CASSQKPGLSGNTIYF	TGTGCCAGCAGCCAAAAACCAGGGCTCTCTGGAAACACCATATATTTT
TRBJ1-1	TRBD1	-	TRBV2	CASRGTGGTEAFF	TGTGCCAGCAGAGGGACAGGGGGCACTGAAGCTTTCTTT
TRBJ2-2	-	-	TRBV5-1	CASSLAGSNTGELFF	TGCGCCAGCAGCTTGGCAGGGTCGAACACCGGGGAGCTGTTTTTT
TRBJ2-7	-	once	TRBV27	CASSFDPKTVQYF	TGTGCCAGCAGTTTCGACCCGAAAACCGTGCAGTACTTC
TRBJ2-7	TRBD1	-	TRBV30	CAWGTAYEQYF	TGTGCCTGGGGGACAGCCTACGAGCAGTACTTC
TRBJ2-5	TRBD2	-	TRBV5-4	CASSLPSGGAQTQYF	TGTGCCAGCAGCTTGCCCAGCGGGGGGGCACAGACCCAGTACTTC
TRBJ2-7	-	-	TRBV11-2	CASSLTGYEQYF	TGTGCCAGCAGCTTAACCGGGTACGAGCAGTACTTC
TRBJ1-1	TRBD1	-	TRBV10-3	CAISTPGQGMTNTEAFF	TGTGCCATCAGTACTCCGGGACAGGGGATGACTAACACTGAAGCTTTCTTT
TRBJ2-5	-	-	TRBV18	CASSPSRETQYF	TGTGCCAGCTCACCGTCCCGAGAGACCCAGTACTTC
TRBJ1-4	TRBD1	-	TRBV30	CAWSARGGNEKLFF	TGTGCCTGGAGTGCCAGGGGGGGGAATGAAAAACTGTTTTTT
TRBJ2-5	-	-	TRBV11-2	CASSADSLWETQYF	TGTGCCAGCAGCGCGGACTCATTATGGGAGACCCAGTACTTC
TRBJ2-5	-	-	TRBV5-1	CASSLAVSRETQYF	TGCGCCAGCAGCTTGGCGGTCAGTAGGGAGACCCAGTACTTC
TRBJ1-2	-	-	TRBV10-3	CAITQGSGYTF	TGTGCCATCACCCAGGGGTCTGGCTACACCTTC
TRBJ1-2	TRBD1	-	TRBV7-2	CASSSTLTGNYGYTF	TGTGCCAGCAGCTCAACCCTGACAGGGAACTATGGCTACACCTTC
TRBJ2-3	-	-	TRBV13	CASSLRELASTDTQYF	TGTGCCAGCAGCTTACGGGAACTGGCTAGCACAGATACGCAGTATTTT
TRBJ2-2	-	-	TRBV5-6	CASSLVRIRTGELFF	TGTGCCAGCAGCTTGGTCCGAATCCGCACCGGGGAGCTGTTTTTT
TRBJ2-1	-	once	TRBV7-8	CASSQAIGNEQFF	TGTGCCAGCAGCCAGGCGATAGGCAATGAGCAGTTCTTC